The 20 T cell receptor beta chains presented below share a single source sample, sequenced in a study of naive and memory T cell subsets. The beta constant-region primer was an equimolar mix of two oligonucleotides covering TRBC1 and TRBC2. TCRdb re-derived calls from the UMI-ligation and nested PCR reads in MiXCR, one entry per CDR3 protein. The table shows approximately 89,000 distinct CDR3 sequences, with more than 6.5% occurring only once. The sample consisted of central memory CD4+ T cells from blood. These TCRs come from a human donor in good health.

The V call is TRBV7-2, the J call TRBJ2-5, with 9 bases lining up with TRBD2. Germline V gene data show CDR1 as SGHTA and CDR2 as FQGNSA. The CDR3 runs 15 residues. V was pared by 1 base and J by 4 bases, with 4 bases of the junction left unmatched. The CDR3 protein is CASSLVGGGAETQYF. CDR3 DNA: TGTGCCAGCAGCTTAGTGGGCGGGGGGGCAGAGACCCAGTACTTC. Complete variable domain (other parts from reference TRBV7-2 and TRBJ2-5): GAGVSQSPSNKVTEKGKDVELRCDPISGHTALYWYRQSLGQGLEFLIYFQGNSAPDKSGLPSDRFSAERTGGSVSTLTIQRTQQEDSAVYLCASSLVGGGAETQYFGPGTRLLVL.

This chain joins TRBV6-5 and TRBJ2-2; the match to TRBD2 covers 7 bases. Unmatched junction bases numbered 16, after V lost 2 bases and J lost 4 bases. The germline V gene encodes CDR1 MNHEY and CDR2 SVGAGI. The CDR3 consists of 19 residues. CDR3 coding DNA: TGTGCCAGCAGTTACCGCACCTCTAGCGGTCCAATTTCCACCGGGGAGCTGTTTTTT. Translation: CASSYRTSSGPISTGELFF.

There are many counts of this clonotype. One end of the junction is discordant with germline, which a read error may explain. V is TRBV7-7 and J is TRBJ2-2, with D possibly TRBD2 on 6 matching bases. In germline, CDR1 is SSHAT, CDR2 FNYEAQ (reference sequence). The CDR3 is 14 residues long. DNA for the CDR3: TGTGCTAGCAGCTCTAGCGTAAACACCGGGGAGCTGTTTTTT. Protein product: CASSSSVNTGELFF. The complete variable domain, with remaining parts taken from reference TRBV7-7 and TRBJ2-2, reads GAGVSQSPRYKVTKRGQDVTLRCDPISSHATLYWYQQALGQGPEFLTYFNYEAQPDKSGLPSDRFSAERPEGSISTLTIQRTEQRDSAMYRCASSSSVNTGELFFGEGSRLTVL.

This clonotype was counted ten times or more. The chain uses TRBV12-3 or TRBV12-4 and TRBJ2-3; 11 bases are shared with TRBD2. V lost 5 bases to trimming and J lost 5 bases; unmatched junction nucleotides: 6. The CDR3 has 15 residues. CDR3 sequence reads: CASSQTSGRGDTQYF. The CDR3 bases are TGTGCCAGCAGTCAAACTAGCGGGAGAGGAGATACGCAGTATTTT.

This clonotype was observed at least ten times. The chain couples TRBV11-2 to TRBJ2-1; TRBD2 might be the D (7 bases). Germline V gene sequence: CDR1 SGHAT, CDR2 FQNNGV. The CDR3 length is 16 residues. V was trimmed by 4 bases and J by 7 bases, leaving 20 bases between them. CDR3 residues: CASSSLRGASGNEQFF. The CDR3, as DNA: TGTGCCAGCAGCTCCCTCCGGGGGGCGTCGGGTAATGAGCAGTTCTTC.

This clonotype was counted ten times or more. This rearrangement joins TRBV20-1 to TRBJ1-5; TRBD1 is a possible D gene (6 bases). Trimming pared 5 bases from V and 4 bases from J, leaving 15 bases between. The CDR3 loop spans 14 amino acids. Germline V gene lookup returns CDR1 DFQATT and CDR2 SNEGSKA (reference sequence). The CDR3: CSAAPGHMNQPQHF. In nucleotides, the CDR3 is TGCAGTGCTGCCCCGGGACACATGAATCAGCCCCAGCATTTT.

This clonotype was seen repeatedly, ten times or more. The V gene is TRBV7-9, the J gene TRBJ1-4, with a possible D match to TRBD1 (6 bases). Deletions cut 5 bases from V and 7 bases from J, with 20 bases between. This CDR3 has 16 residues. CDR1 and CDR2 (germline): SEHNR, FQNEAQ (reference sequence). The CDR3 DNA is TGTGCCAGCAGCAAAGGACAGCAGACTTTCTCTGAAAAACTGTTTTTT. Translating gives CASSKGQQTFSEKLFF.

This clonotype has only a few counts. The genes are TRBV7-6 and TRBJ1-1; no reliable D call. Per germline, CDR1 SGHVS and CDR2 FNYEAQ. Trimming shortened V by 5 bases and J by 2 bases, and 9 bases separated the two germline ends. This CDR3 comprises 13 residues. The CDR3 sequence: CASSIVANTEAFF. The CDR3 bases are TGTGCCAGCAGCATTGTCGCAAACACTGAAGCTTTCTTT.

This clonotype was recorded at least ten times. The chain couples TRBV29-1 to TRBJ2-3; D unclear. The CDR3 has 14 amino acids. CDR1 and CDR2 (germline): SQVTM, ANQGSEA. V shed 1 base and J shed 2 bases, with 10 bases lying between them. Written as DNA, the CDR3 is TGCAGCGTTGAAGGGGGTCCGGACACAGATACGCAGTATTTT. This codes for CSVEGGPDTDTQYF.

This clonotype has ten or more counts. The chain uses TRBV7-2 and TRBJ1-4, with 10 bases lining up with TRBD1. This CDR3 region has 16 residues. V shed 2 bases, J shed 7 bases, and the junction held 7 bases outside the gene matches. Germline CDR1 and CDR2: SGHTA and FQGNSA. The CDR3 protein is CASSLTWDRGGEKLFF. CDR3 DNA: TGTGCCAGCAGCTTAACGTGGGACAGGGGTGGTGAAAAACTGTTTTTT. Based on the CDR3 plus reference TRBV7-2 and TRBJ1-4, the full variable domain is GAGVSQSPSNKVTEKGKDVELRCDPISGHTALYWYRQSLGQGLEFLIYFQGNSAPDKSGLPSDRFSAERTGGSVSTLTIQRTQQEDSAVYLCASSLTWDRGGEKLFFGSGTQLSVL.

This clonotype has a count of ten or more. The chain employs TRBV23-1 and TRBJ2-3; D is undetermined. TRBV23-1 falls under the ORF class, with uncertain function. With 4 bases removed from V and 5 bases from J, the gap between germline ends came to 7 bases. CDR3 length equals 12 residues. The chain's CDR3 is CASSPVVDTQYF. CDR3 nucleotide sequence: TGCGCCAGCAGTCCGGTAGTAGATACGCAGTATTTT.

This clonotype was seen many times. This chain connects TRBV9 to TRBJ2-3; D gene uncertain. Germline loops: CDR1 SGDLS, CDR2 YYNGEE. This CDR3 contains 13 residues. Trimming took 3 bases from V and 4 from J, leaving 9 bases between them. CDR3 in amino acids: CASSGGRADTQYF. As DNA, the CDR3 is TGTGCCAGCAGCGGGGGAAGAGCAGATACGCAGTATTTT. The entire variable domain, with the rest obtained from reference TRBV9 and TRBJ2-3, is as follows: DSGVTQTPKHLITATGQRVTLRCSPRSGDLSVYWYQQSLDQGLQFLIQYYNGEERAKGNILERFSAQQFPDLHSELNLSSLELGDSALYFCASSGGRADTQYFGPGTRLTVL.

This clonotype has just a few counts. The chain employs TRBV12-3 or TRBV12-4 and TRBJ2-1; the match to TRBD2 covers 11 bases. The length of the CDR3 is 15 residues. The V segment lost 0 bases and the J segment 6 bases; nucleotides outside the gene matches: 1. The CDR3 DNA reads TGTGCCAGCAGTTTAGCTAGCGGGAGGGCCAATGAGCAGTTCTTC. This translates into CASSLASGRANEQFF.

The V call is TRBV6-2 or TRBV6-3, the J call TRBJ1-1, with D maybe TRBD1 (6 bases). CDR3 length: 11 amino acids. V was shortened by 7 bases and J by 5 bases, with 8 bases between the two germline ends. The V gene's germline CDR1 is MNHEY and CDR2 SVGEGT. DNA of the CDR3: TGTGCCAGCACTCAGGGGACTGAAGCTTTCTTT. This translates into CASTQGTEAFF.

This clonotype was counted many times. The J gene is TRBJ2-5, the V gene TRBV29-1; no reliable D call. The CDR3 length is 12 residues. Germline V gene data show CDR1 as SQVTM and CDR2 as ANQGSEA. With 4 bases removed from V and 2 bases from J, the gap between germline ends came to 8 bases. The CDR3 DNA follows: TGCAGCGTTGTACAACTACAAGAGACCCAGTACTTC. This sequence encodes CSVVQLQETQYF.

This clonotype turned up a few times. The J gene is TRBJ2-2, the V gene TRBV27; D call uncertain. CDR1 is MNHEY and CDR2 is SMNVEV in the germline V gene (reference sequence). This CDR3 has 14 amino acids. V was trimmed by 6 bases and J by 0 bases, leaving 8 bases between them. The CDR3 loop is CASSYDSNTGELFF. Here the CDR3 DNA reads TGTGCCAGCAGCTACGACTCGAACACCGGGGAGCTGTTTTTT.

This rearrangement joins TRBV30 to TRBJ2-1; D possibly corresponds to TRBD1 (7 bases). V dropped 3 bases and J dropped 9 bases, with 21 bases sitting between them. Germline V gene sequence: CDR1 GTSNPN, CDR2 SVGIG (reference sequence). CDR3 length equals 15 residues. This CDR3 is CAWRTRSSQGGEQFF. The CDR3 bases are TGTGCCTGGAGAACACGGTCTAGCCAGGGGGGTGAGCAGTTCTTC.

The table lists this clonotype with many counts. This rearrangement joins TRBV7-2 to TRBJ1-1; 7 positions match TRBD1. Trimming cost V 7 bases and J 3 bases; bases outside gene matches: 23. The germline V gene has CDR1 SGHTA and CDR2 FQGNSA. The CDR3 covers 19 residues. The CDR3 DNA sequence: TGTGCCAGCACCCACCGGGACAGCAAACACGTCCTAGGAGACACTGAAGCTTTCTTT. It is translated as CASTHRDSKHVLGDTEAFF.

The genes are TRBV4-2 and TRBJ2-2; 9 nucleotides line up with TRBD1. The CDR3 contains 16 residues. From germline, CDR1 is LGHNA and CDR2 YNFKEQ. V trimming: 0 bases; J trimming: 6 bases; junction bases outside the gene matches: 5. The CDR3 loop is CASSQDITGGPGELFF. The CDR3 DNA reads as TGTGCCAGCAGCCAAGATATAACAGGGGGCCCCGGGGAGCTGTTTTTT.

This clonotype was detected many times. This sequence joins TRBV2 and TRBJ2-5, with D possibly matching TRBD2 (6 bases). Between the trimmed V and J ends, which lost 2 bases and 2 bases, there was a span of 9 bases. Germline CDR1 and CDR2: SNHLY and FYNNEI. The CDR3 loop spans 14 amino acids. CDR3 amino acids: CASSERREQETQYF. CDR3 DNA sequence: TGTGCCAGCAGTGAAAGGCGGGAACAAGAGACCCAGTACTTC.